A single sample gave rise to the 19 T cell receptor beta chains below, sequenced in a study of graft-versus-host responses after intestinal transplantation. The assay was immunoSEQ multiplex PCR, and TCRdb's table has in-frame clones only and misses some. In the table there are 86,000 or so clones, 75% to 95% of which are singletons. The antigens of these receptors remain unknown. This material consisted of unstimulated CD8+ T cells sorted from spleen or lymph node cells, taken before intestinal transplant. Receptor source: a human donor who received an intestinal transplant.

The chain uses TRBV4-1 and TRBJ2-7; TRBD2 agrees at 14 bases. This CDR3 has 17 amino acids. Trimming took 4 bases from V and 5 from J; bases not matched to a gene: 10. Germline V gene data show CDR1 as MGHRA and CDR2 as YSYEKL. The CDR3, as DNA: TGCGCCAGCAGCCGAGATGGGACTAGCGGGGGTAACAACGAGCAGTACTTC. Its protein product is CASSRDGTSGGNNEQYF.

The chain combines TRBV4-1 with TRBJ1-6; D not resolved. V lost 2 bases and J 5 bases, leaving 13 bases between the germline ends. Per germline, CDR1 MGHRA and CDR2 YSYEKL. The CDR3 runs 16 residues. CDR3 region: CASSQFWPSDNSPLHF. DNA for the CDR3: TGCGCCAGCAGCCAATTCTGGCCCAGCGATAATTCACCCCTCCACTTT.

This chain links TRBV27 with TRBJ2-7; D could derive from TRBD1 or TRBD2 (5 bases each). CDR3 length: 14 amino acids. V was cut by 5 bases and J by 7 bases, with 18 bases left in between. CDR1 is MNHEY, CDR2 SMNVEV, per germline (reference sequence). Here the CDR3 DNA reads TGTGCCAGCAGTGTCCGGGACCCGGTATGGGAGCAGTACTTC. Residues: CASSVRDPVWEQYF.

The chain recombines TRBV2 with TRBJ1-2; D remains unclear. The CDR3 is made up of 13 amino acids. Between the trimmed V and J ends, which lost 1 base and 8 bases, there was a span of 11 bases. The germline CDR1 and CDR2 sequences are SNHLY and FYNNEI. CDR3 sequence reads: CASSEGISIGYTF. CDR3 bases: TGTGCCAGCAGTGAAGGGATTTCTATCGGCTACACCTTC.

The rearrangement links TRBV11-2 to TRBJ2-2; 7 bases fit TRBD1. The CDR3 has 15 amino acids. After removal of 7 bases from V and 7 bases from J, the junction contained 12 bases not matched to a gene. Germline assignment: CDR1 SGHAT and CDR2 FQNNGV. The CDR3, as DNA: TGTGCCAGCACCAAGGGGGCACTGATTGGCGGGGAGCTGTTTTTT. Translated: CASTKGALIGGELFF.

Regarding this clone: Its ends do not fully match the called genes, so a read error is possible. This chain links TRBV27 with TRBJ1-1, with D tentatively TRBD1 (6 bases). The CDR3 spans 13 residues. Germline loops: CDR1 MNHEY, CDR2 SMNVEV (reference sequence). The DNA of the CDR3 is TGTGCCAGCAGTGCCCACGGGGACACTAAAGCTTTCTTT. Translated, it gives CASSAHGDTKAFF.

The gene calls are TRBV9 and TRBJ2-1; D might be TRBD2 (6 bases). This CDR3 has 15 amino acids. V was trimmed by 0 bases and J by 9 bases, leaving 16 bases between them. The germline V gene encodes CDR1 SGDLS and CDR2 YYNGEE. Here the CDR3 DNA reads TGTGCCAGCAGCGTAGGGAGCGGGCGCCTTGGTGAGCAGTTCTTC. It encodes CASSVGSGRLGEQFF. The variable domain in full, with the rest retrieved from reference TRBV9 and TRBJ2-1, is DSGVTQTPKHLITATGQRVTLRCSPRSGDLSVYWYQQSLDQGLQFLIQYYNGEERAKGNILERFSAQQFPDLHSELNLSSLELGDSALYFCASSVGSGRLGEQFFGPGTRLTVL.

This chain joins TRBV27 and TRBJ1-1; D not certain. The CDR3 covers 13 residues. V was cut by 0 bases and J by 1 base, with 3 bases left in between. Germline V CDR1 and CDR2: MNHEY, SMNVEV (reference sequence). The CDR3 loop reads CASSLSRNTEAFF. The DNA of the CDR3 is TGTGCCAGCAGTTTATCACGGAACACTGAAGCTTTCTTT.

V usage is TRBV6-1 and J usage is TRBJ1-2; TRBD1 matches 7 bases. The ends lost 6 bases at V and 8 bases at J; junction bases unmatched: 12. The germline gives CDR1 MNHNS, CDR2 SASEGT. This CDR3 has 14 residues. This CDR3 reads CASRGQQGPGGYTF. CDR3 nucleotide sequence: TGTGCCAGCAGGGGCCAACAGGGGCCGGGGGGCTACACCTTC.

With respect to this clone: An end of the junction does not agree with germline; a read error may underlie this. This chain connects TRBV20-1 to TRBJ2-1; D gene unclear. CDR1 and CDR2 from the germline V gene are DFQATT and SNEGSKA (reference sequence). The CDR3 is 11 residues long. CDR3 sequence reads: CSALPYNEQFF. The DNA for the CDR3 is TGCAGTGCCCTACCCTATAATGAGCAGTTCTTC.

The chain is built from TRBV19 and TRBJ1-1; no reliable D call. Germline CDR1 reads LNHDA; CDR2 reads SQIVND (reference sequence). The CDR3 spans 14 residues. V lost 3 bases to trimming and J lost 5 bases, with 13 bases between them. The CDR3 DNA is TGTGCCAGTAGTATTAGGGAGGGATCTACTGAAGCTTTCTTT. Its translation: CASSIREGSTEAFF.

The chain carries TRBV27 and TRBJ2-1; unclear D gene. The germline CDR1 and CDR2 sequences are MNHEY and SMNVEV (reference sequence). The length of the CDR3 is 13 residues. V shed 1 base and J shed 2 bases, with 3 bases lying between them. In nucleotides, the CDR3 is TGTGCCAGCAGTTTATATCCCTACAATGAGCAGTTCTTC. It encodes CASSLYPYNEQFF.

This chain joins TRBV2 and TRBJ2-1, with 12 positions matching TRBD1. With V trimmed by 6 bases and J by 6 bases, 9 bases remained unmatched. The CDR3 has 16 residues. CDR1 is SNHLY and CDR2 is FYNNEI in the germline V gene. CDR3 region: CASSNGTGGLFNEQFF. The CDR3 coding sequence is TGTGCCAGCAGCAACGGGACAGGGGGCCTTTTCAATGAGCAGTTCTTC.

This chain links TRBV6-1 with TRBJ1-2, with 9 positions matching TRBD1. The CDR3 spans 15 residues. V lost 5 bases to trimming and J lost 3 bases; unmatched junction nucleotides: 7. The V gene's germline CDR1 is MNHNS and CDR2 SASEGT. For the CDR3, the DNA is TGTGCCAGCAGTTCCGGACAGGGGCGATACTATGGCTACACCTTC. Encoded protein: CASSSGQGRYYGYTF.

This chain links TRBV5-6 with TRBJ2-3; D is perhaps TRBD1 (6 bases). V dropped 4 bases and J dropped 3 bases, with 12 bases sitting between them. Germline V gives CDR1 SGHDT, CDR2 YYEEEE. This CDR3 contains 14 residues. The CDR3 region is CASSTWGLTDTQYF. The CDR3 bases are TGTGCCAGCAGCACTTGGGGGCTGACAGATACGCAGTATTTT.

The rearrangement joins TRBV27 to TRBJ2-1, with 14 bases lining up with TRBD2. Germline CDR1 reads MNHEY; CDR2 reads SMNVEV (reference sequence). V shed 4 bases, J shed 6 bases, and the junction held 5 bases outside the gene matches. This CDR3 comprises 16 residues. Written as DNA, the CDR3 is TGTGCCAGCAGTTCTCCGGGACTAGCGGGGGTCAATGAGCAGTTCTTC. As protein: CASSSPGLAGVNEQFF.

This chain connects TRBV19 to TRBJ1-2; a possible D gene is TRBD1 (6 bases). Germline V gives CDR1 LNHDA, CDR2 SQIVND (reference sequence). The V gene lost 3 bases and the J gene lost 4 bases, with 9 bases spanning the gap. This CDR3 contains 13 residues. CDR3 coding DNA: TGTGCCAGTAGTATCGCAGGGGCCTATGGCTACACCTTC. As protein: CASSIAGAYGYTF.

The CDR3 DNA is TGCGCCAGCAGCCCGGGAGGAGTGGAAAACATTCAGTACTTC. This translates into CASSPGGVENIQYF. The chain is built from TRBV5-1 and TRBJ2-4, with 7 bases matching TRBD2. Germline V gene sequence: CDR1 SGHRS, CDR2 YFSETQ. V dropped 4 bases and J dropped 5; count of bases not matched to a gene: 6. There are 14 residues in the CDR3.

In DNA, the CDR3 is TGTGCCAGTAGTAAGCCCTCGAAGGTCGGCCGGGCTAGCTCCTACGAGCAGTACTTC. Encoded protein: CASSKPSKVGRASSYEQYF. The V gene is TRBV19, the J gene TRBJ2-7; no clear D gene. Germline V CDR1 and CDR2: LNHDA, SQIVND (reference sequence). V was trimmed by 4 bases and J by 0 bases, leaving 25 bases between them. The CDR3 covers 19 residues. Combining the CDR3 with reference TRBV19 and TRBJ2-7 gives the whole variable domain DGGITQSPKYLFRKEGQNVTLSCEQNLNHDAMYWYRQDPGQGLRLIYYSQIVNDFQKGDIAEGYSVSREKKESFPLTVTSAQKNPTAFYLCASSKPSKVGRASSYEQYFGPGTRLTVT.